This T cell receptor beta chain comes out of a study of PD-1 blockade in mismatch repair-deficient tumors. Study-wide findings and caveats: Rapid post-treatment expansion, then contraction, generally preceding radiologic response, marked tumor-resident clones.

TCRs were sequenced from a few patients responding to pembrolizumab. The table came from immunoSEQ multiplex PCR; TCRdb's copy has only in-frame clones and leaves some out. The sample contains 45,000 to 55,000 clones, around 85% of which appear only once. The germline CDR1 and CDR2 sequences are GTSNPN and SVGIG (reference sequence). There are 14 residues in the CDR3. Trimming took off 4 bases at V and 10 bases at J, with 20 bases between the two ends. Details on this clone: The antigen is not known.

The receptor's source is an adult with mismatch repair-deficient cancer. The sample consisted of peripheral blood, taken roughly 20 weeks after starting pembrolizumab. The V call is TRBV30, the J call TRBJ2-1; tentatively, D is TRBD1 (7 bases). This chain's CDR3 is CAWKKAGGGLEQFF. The CDR3 nucleotides read TGTGCCTGGAAGAAGGCAGGGGGAGGATTAGAGCAGTTCTTC.